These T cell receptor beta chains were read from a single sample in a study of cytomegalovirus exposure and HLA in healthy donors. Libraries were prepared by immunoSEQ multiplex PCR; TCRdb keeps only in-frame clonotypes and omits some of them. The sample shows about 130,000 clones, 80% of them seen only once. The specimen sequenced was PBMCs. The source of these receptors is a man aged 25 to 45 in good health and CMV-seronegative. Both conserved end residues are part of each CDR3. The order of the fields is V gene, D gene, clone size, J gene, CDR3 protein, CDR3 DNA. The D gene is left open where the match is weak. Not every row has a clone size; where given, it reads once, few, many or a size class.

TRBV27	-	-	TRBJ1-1	CASSFSGTNTEAFF	TGTGCCAGCAGTTTTTCGGGGACTAACACTGAAGCTTTCTTT
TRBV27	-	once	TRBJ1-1	CASRRTELNTEAFF	TGTGCCAGCAGGCGGACAGAGTTGAACACTGAGGCTTTCTTT
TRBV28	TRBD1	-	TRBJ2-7	CASSLVPTGGYEQYF	TGTGCCAGCAGTTTAGTCCCGACAGGGGGCTACGAGCAGTACTTC
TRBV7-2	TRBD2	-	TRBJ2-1	CASSLAATSTYNEQFF	TGTGCCAGCAGCTTAGCGGCGACTAGCACTTACAATGAGCAGTTCTTC
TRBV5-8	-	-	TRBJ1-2	CASSFSGTPNYGYTF	TGTGCCAGCAGCTTCTCCGGGACACCTAACTATGGCTACACCTTC
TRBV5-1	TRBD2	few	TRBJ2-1	CASSLVAGGGNEQFF	TGCGCCAGCAGCTTGGTGGCGGGAGGGGGCAATGAGCAGTTCTTC
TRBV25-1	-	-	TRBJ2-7	CASSGPYEQYF	TGTGCCAGCAGTGGGCCGTACGAGCAGTACTTC
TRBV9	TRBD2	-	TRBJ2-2	CASSVALTSYLGELFF	TGTGCCAGCAGCGTAGCCCTGACTAGCTATCTCGGGGAGCTGTTTTTT
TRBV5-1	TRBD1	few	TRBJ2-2	CASSLGAGGPGELFF	TGCGCCAGCAGCTTGGGTGCAGGGGGCCCCGGGGAGCTGTTTTTT
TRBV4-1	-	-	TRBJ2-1	CASSQPGLSVIASSYNEQFF	TGCGCCAGCAGCCAGCCGGGACTCTCTGTTATCGCGAGCTCCTACAATGAGCAGTTCTTC
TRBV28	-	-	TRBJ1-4	CASSARGGAGEKLFF	TGTGCCAGCAGTGCCCGGGGAGGGGCAGGAGAAAAACTGTTTTTT
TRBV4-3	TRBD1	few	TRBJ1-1	CASSSGQGAGEAFF	TGCGCCAGCAGCTCTGGACAGGGGGCCGGTGAAGCTTTCTTT
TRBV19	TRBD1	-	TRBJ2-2	CASSATQGTGELFF	TGTGCCAGTAGTGCGACACAGGGGACCGGGGAGCTGTTTTTT
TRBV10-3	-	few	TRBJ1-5	CAISGEGEGQPQHF	TGTGCCATCAGTGGGGAGGGCGAGGGTCAGCCCCAGCATTTT
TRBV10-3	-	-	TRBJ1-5	CAMSATGINQPQHF	TGTGCCATGTCCGCAACAGGGATTAATCAGCCCCAGCATTTT
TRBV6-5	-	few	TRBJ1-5	CASSSGALGNQPQHF	TGTGCCAGCAGCTCAGGGGCCCTTGGCAATCAGCCCCAGCATTTT
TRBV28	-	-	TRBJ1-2	CASSFSRGYGYTF	TGTGCCAGCAGTTTCTCGCGGGGCTATGGCTACACCTTC
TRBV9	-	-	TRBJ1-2	CASSGSLGAYGYTF	TGTGCCAGCAGCGGGAGCCTCGGAGCCTATGGCTACACCTTC
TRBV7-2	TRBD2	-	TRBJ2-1	CASSSRTSGRNEQFF	TGTGCCAGCAGCTCAAGGACTAGCGGGAGGAATGAGCAGTTCTTC
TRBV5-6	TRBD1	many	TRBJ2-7	CASSPVGQGAYEQYF	TGTGCCAGCAGCCCGGTCGGACAGGGGGCCTACGAGCAGTACTTC
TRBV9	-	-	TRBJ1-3	CASSVGSSGNTIYF	TGTGCCAGCAGCGTAGGTTCTTCTGGAAACACCATATATTTT
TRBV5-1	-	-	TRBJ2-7	CASSLGADSYEQYF	TGCGCCAGCAGCTTAGGAGCGGACTCCTACGAGCAGTACTTC
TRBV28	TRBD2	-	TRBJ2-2	CASKRPSGRLQTGELFF	TGTGCCAGCAAGAGGCCTAGCGGGAGACTGCAAACCGGGGAGCTGTTTTTT
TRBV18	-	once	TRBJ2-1	CASSPIPGVSGNNEQFF	TGTGCCAGCTCACCAATCCCGGGCGTTAGCGGAAACAATGAGCAGTTCTTC
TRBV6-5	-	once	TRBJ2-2	CASSYETGELFF	TGTGCCAGCAGTTATGAGACCGGGGAGCTGTTTTTT
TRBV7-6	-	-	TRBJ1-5	CASSSDSGPQPQHF	TGTGCCAGCAGCTCGGACAGTGGGCCCCAGCCCCAGCATTTT
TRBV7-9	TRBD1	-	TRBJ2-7	CASSSWTGSIYEQYF	TGTGCCAGCAGCTCCTGGACAGGGTCAATCTACGAGCAGTACTTC
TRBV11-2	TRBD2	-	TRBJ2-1	CASSWGGEADYNEQFF	TGTGCCAGCAGCTGGGGAGGGGAAGCGGACTACAATGAGCAGTTCTTC
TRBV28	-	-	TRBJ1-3	CASSLSGNTIYF	TGTGCCAGCAGTTTATCAGGAAACACCATATATTTT
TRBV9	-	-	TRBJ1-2	CASSPGGRGYTF	TGTGCCAGCAGCCCGGGGGGCCGAGGCTACACCTTC